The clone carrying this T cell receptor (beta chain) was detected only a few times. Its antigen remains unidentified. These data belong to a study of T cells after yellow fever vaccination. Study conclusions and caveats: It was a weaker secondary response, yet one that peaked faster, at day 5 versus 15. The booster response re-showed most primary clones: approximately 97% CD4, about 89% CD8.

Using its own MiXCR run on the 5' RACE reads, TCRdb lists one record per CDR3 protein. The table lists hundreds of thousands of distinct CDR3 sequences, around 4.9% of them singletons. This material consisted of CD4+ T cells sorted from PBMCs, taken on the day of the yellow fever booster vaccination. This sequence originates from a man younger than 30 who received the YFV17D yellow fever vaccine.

CDR3 sequence reads: CASSQQTGSNQPQHF. CDR3 sequence (DNA): TGTGCCAGCAGCCAACAGACAGGGAGCAATCAGCCCCAGCATTTT. V usage is TRBV4-2 and J usage is TRBJ1-5; 7 nucleotides match TRBD1. Germline loops: CDR1 LGHNA, CDR2 YNFKEQ. The CDR3 loop spans 15 amino acids. V dropped 2 bases and J dropped 1; count of bases not matched to a gene: 2.